A single sample is the source of the 28 T cell receptor beta chains below, sequenced in a study of shared clonotypes between healthy human individuals. The protocol was immunoSEQ multiplex PCR, while the TCRdb copy is restricted to in-frame clones and leaves out a portion. This sample yields 2 million to 2.5 million clones, of which under 95% are seen a single time; about 0.38% belongs to the top ten. The material sequenced was naive CD4+ T cells from PBMCs. Subset specified: CD45RA+ positively selected. The receptor source for this set is a man younger than 35 in good health. Some clones in this sample may be carry-over from other donors' samples.

This clone was detected a few times. The chain recombines TRBV5-8 with TRBJ2-7; D is unresolved. CDR1 is SGHTS and CDR2 is YDEGEE in the germline V gene. V was trimmed by 4 bases and J by 3 bases, leaving 5 bases between them. This CDR3 has 11 amino acids. The CDR3 bases are TGTGCCAGCAGCCCCCACTACGAGCAGTACTTC. Translating gives CASSPHYEQYF.

The J gene is TRBJ2-3, the V gene TRBV5-1, with 10 positions matching TRBD2. The CDR3 is 16 amino acids. The ends lost 0 bases at V and 4 bases at J; junction bases unmatched: 5. CDR1 and CDR2 (germline): SGHRS, YFSETQ. CDR3 residues: CASSLAEREGADTQYF. As DNA, the CDR3 is TGCGCCAGCAGCTTGGCGGAGCGGGAGGGGGCAGATACGCAGTATTTT. Combining the CDR3 with reference TRBV5-1 and TRBJ2-3 gives the whole variable domain KAGVTQTPRYLIKTRGQQVTLSCSPISGHRSVSWYQQTPGQGLQFLFEYFSETQRNKGNFPGRFSGRQFSNSRSEMNVSTLELGDSALYLCASSLAEREGADTQYFGPGTRLTVL.

The V gene is TRBV7-9, the J gene TRBJ1-1, with 7 bases identical to TRBD1. Trimming cost V 6 bases and J 4 bases; bases outside gene matches: 8. There are 14 residues in the CDR3. Looked up from germline, CDR1 is SEHNR and CDR2 is FQNEAQ (reference sequence). The CDR3 protein is CASSYRGGGTEAFF. The CDR3 DNA is TGTGCCAGCAGTTACAGGGGAGGAGGCACTGAAGCTTTCTTT.

The genes are TRBV30 and TRBJ2-1; possibly TRBD2 for D (6 bases). The CDR3 runs to 14 residues. Trimming took off 4 bases at V and 0 bases at J, with 10 bases between the two ends. The germline V gene encodes CDR1 GTSNPN and CDR2 SVGIG (reference sequence). CDR3 sequence reads: CAWNRDSSYNEQFF. The CDR3 coding sequence is TGTGCCTGGAATCGGGACTCCTCCTACAATGAGCAGTTCTTC.

The J gene is TRBJ2-5, the V gene TRBV4-2, with D tentatively TRBD2 (6 bases). The V end was cut by 0 bases, the J end by 2 bases, with 13 bases between. Germline V CDR1 and CDR2: LGHNA, YNFKEQ. There are 16 residues in the CDR3. CDR3 nucleotide sequence: TGTGCCAGCAGCCAAGATGCAGACCGGGGGCAAGAGACCCAGTACTTC. This sequence encodes CASSQDADRGQETQYF.

This chain connects TRBV7-3 to TRBJ2-1, with 8 bases fitting TRBD1. The CDR3 is 16 residues long. Germline assignment: CDR1 SGHTA and CDR2 FQGTGA. The junction had 12 bases not matched to a gene; V was cut back by 2 bases and J by 9 bases. The CDR3 reads CASSLLQSGGRSEQFF. The DNA for the CDR3 is TGTGCCAGCAGCTTATTGCAGTCAGGGGGCAGGAGTGAGCAGTTCTTC.

This rearrangement joins TRBV6-5 to TRBJ2-7, with TRBD1 matching over 8 bases. V gave up 6 bases and J gave up 2 bases; unmatched junction bases: 9. This CDR3 contains 15 residues. Germline CDR1 and CDR2: MNHEY and SVGAGI. The CDR3 is CASRKGTGQAYEQYF. The CDR3 DNA is TGTGCCAGCAGAAAGGGGACGGGACAGGCCTACGAGCAGTACTTC.

The chain combines TRBV7-6 with TRBJ2-1, with D possibly TRBD2 on 7 matching bases. The V gene's germline CDR1 is SGHVS and CDR2 FNYEAQ. The CDR3 is 15 residues long. V was clipped by 5 bases and J by 9 bases, with 20 bases between them. The CDR3 spells CASSEGGRGVGEQFF. The CDR3 DNA is TGTGCCAGCAGCGAAGGTGGGAGGGGGGTTGGTGAGCAGTTCTTC.

This rearrangement joins TRBV30 to TRBJ2-1, with unresolved D. This CDR3 contains 12 residues. The V end was cut by 1 base, the J end by 12 bases, with 13 bases between. Germline loops: CDR1 GTSNPN, CDR2 SVGIG (reference sequence). Written as DNA, the CDR3 is TGTGCCTGGAGTGCACACCCGACGGGGCAGTTCTTC. Protein product: CAWSAHPTGQFF. Using reference TRBV30 and TRBJ2-1 for the parts outside the CDR3, the full variable domain is SQTIHQWPATLVQPVGSPLSLECTVEGTSNPNLYWYRQAAGRGLQLLFYSVGIGQISSEVPQNLSASRPQDRQFILSSKKLLLSDSGFYLCAWSAHPTGQFFGPGTRLTVL.

The chain is built from TRBV5-1 and TRBJ2-3; TRBD2 aligns across 9 bases. Germline V gene data show CDR1 as SGHRS and CDR2 as YFSETQ. The CDR3 has 16 amino acids. After removal of 3 bases from V and 5 bases from J, the junction contained 10 bases not matched to a gene. The CDR3 protein is CASSSQTSGGGDTQYF. The CDR3 DNA reads TGCGCCAGCAGCTCCCAGACTAGCGGAGGGGGAGATACGCAGTATTTT.

The chain has TRBV11-3 and TRBJ2-5; the D gene is possibly TRBD2 (5 bases). The germline V gene has CDR1 SGHNT and CDR2 YENEEA. The V and J ends lost 1 base and 1 base respectively, with 10 bases between them. The CDR3 sequence is 15 residues long. The CDR3 bases are TGTGCCAGCAGCTTAGGGACCGGGGTCCAAGAGACCCAGTACTTC. This codes for CASSLGTGVQETQYF.

V and J are TRBV7-2 and TRBJ2-7; D unclear. The CDR3 loop spans 14 amino acids. From germline, CDR1 is SGHTA and CDR2 FQGNSA. With 5 bases removed from V and 3 bases from J, the gap between germline ends came to 14 bases. CDR3 sequence reads: CASSPRVSLYEQYF. The CDR3 DNA reads as TGTGCCAGCAGCCCCCGGGTCAGTCTCTACGAGCAGTACTTC.

The chain is built from TRBV23-1 and TRBJ2-7, with D tentatively TRBD1 (5 bases). TRBV23-1 is sorted into the ORF group, with uncertain function. Trimming removed 1 base from V and 3 bases from J, with 25 bases in between. This CDR3 has 19 amino acids. The CDR3 coding sequence is TGCGCCAGCAGTCAATTAAAGCCGAAGGGGCCGTACGCATACTACGAGCAGTACTTC. Its protein product is CASSQLKPKGPYAYYEQYF.

The chain couples TRBV6-1 to TRBJ2-7; D may be TRBD2 (5 bases). CDR1 and CDR2 (germline): MNHNS, SASEGT. This CDR3 contains 14 residues. Trimming cost V 6 bases and J 1 base, with 13 bases left between them. The CDR3 DNA follows: TGTGCCAGCAGCAACCTAGCCGTATCCTACGAGCAGTACTTC. Protein sequence: CASSNLAVSYEQYF.

The chain employs TRBV11-2 and TRBJ2-2; TRBD2 matches at 11 bases. Germline CDR1 reads SGHAT; CDR2 reads FQNNGV. The junction had 5 bases not matched to a gene; V was cut back by 3 bases and J by 5 bases. The CDR3 is made up of 16 amino acids. The CDR3 here is CASSLGLAVSTGELFF. The CDR3 bases are TGTGCCAGCAGCTTGGGACTAGCGGTTTCAACCGGGGAGCTGTTTTTT.

The J gene is TRBJ2-7, the V gene TRBV7-9; D is perhaps TRBD1 (6 bases). From germline, CDR1 is SEHNR and CDR2 FQNEAQ (reference sequence). Trimming shortened V by 5 bases and J by 2 bases, and 16 bases separated the two germline ends. The length of the CDR3 is 15 residues. The CDR3 loop is CASSPERDRTYEQYF. The DNA of the CDR3 is TGTGCCAGCAGCCCAGAGCGAGACAGGACCTACGAGCAGTACTTC.

The chain links TRBV9 to TRBJ1-4, with a weak D call TRBD1 (6 bases). The CDR3 totals 16 residues. Trimming took off 1 base at V and 5 bases at J, with 15 bases between the two ends. Per germline, CDR1 SGDLS and CDR2 YYNGEE. For the CDR3, the DNA is TGTGCCAGCAGCGTATCCGGACAGCTCGGCAATGAAAAACTGTTTTTT. Translated: CASSVSGQLGNEKLFF.

V gene TRBV6-6 combines with J gene TRBJ2-2; the match to TRBD2 covers 11 bases. Germline V CDR1 and CDR2: MNHNY, SVGAGI (reference sequence). This CDR3 is built from 16 residues. V shed 5 bases, J shed 4 bases, and the junction held 6 bases outside the gene matches. Written as DNA, the CDR3 is TGTGCCAGCAGTACCATAGCGGGAGGGCCCACCGGGGAGCTGTTTTTT. It yields the protein CASSTIAGGPTGELFF.

The chain has TRBV19 and TRBJ2-7; TRBD1 matches 9 bases. With 3 bases clipped from V and 6 bases from J, the junction kept 6 bases outside the gene matches. The CDR3 covers 14 residues. Germline CDR1 and CDR2: LNHDA and SQIVND (reference sequence). The CDR3 spells CASSINRGPGEQYF. The DNA for the CDR3 is TGTGCCAGTAGTATTAACAGGGGGCCCGGCGAGCAGTACTTC.

The rearrangement uses TRBV29-1 and TRBJ1-5; D gene ambiguous. The CDR3 is 13 amino acids. CDR1 is SQVTM, CDR2 ANQGSEA, per germline. The V end lost 4 bases, the J end lost 6 bases, and 13 bases lay between the germline ends. DNA for the CDR3: TGCAGCGTTGGTCTGGGTTCGGGTCAGCCCCAGCATTTT. Amino acid sequence: CSVGLGSGQPQHF. The complete variable domain, with remaining parts taken from reference TRBV29-1 and TRBJ1-5, reads SAVISQKPSRDICQRGTSLTIQCQVDSQVTMMFWYRQQPGQSLTLIATANQGSEATYESGFVIDKFPISRPNLTFSTLTVSNMSPEDSSIYLCSVGLGSGQPQHFGDGTRLSIL.

V is TRBV6-1 and J is TRBJ2-7, with D unresolved. This CDR3 has 15 residues. The germline gives CDR1 MNHNS, CDR2 SASEGT. V shed 0 bases and J shed 1 base, with 10 bases lying between them. As DNA, the CDR3 is TGTGCCAGCAGTGAAGCGCTCGTGGGGTCCTACGAGCAGTACTTC. Its protein product is CASSEALVGSYEQYF.

The chain joins TRBV2 to TRBJ2-2; D perhaps matches TRBD2 (5 bases). The CDR3 is 14 residues long. The germline gives CDR1 SNHLY, CDR2 FYNNEI. Trimming removed 6 bases at V and 5 bases at J, with 13 bases between. The CDR3 DNA reads TGTGCCAGCAGGTTGAGTAGCGCAACCGGGGAGCTGTTTTTT. Translated: CASRLSSATGELFF.

The chain carries TRBV11-2 and TRBJ2-5; D may be TRBD2 (5 bases). The germline V gene has CDR1 SGHAT and CDR2 FQNNGV. V was shortened by 1 base and J by 4 bases, with 7 bases between the two germline ends. The length of the CDR3 is 13 residues. The CDR3 protein is CASSLVEGETQYF. CDR3 nucleotides: TGTGCCAGCAGCTTAGTCGAGGGAGAGACCCAGTACTTC.

The sample holds one count of this clone. J is TRBJ2-3 and V is TRBV5-1; 7 positions agree with TRBD2. Germline assignment: CDR1 SGHRS and CDR2 YFSETQ. V shed 1 base, J shed 5 bases, and the junction held 7 bases outside the gene matches. CDR3 length: 15 residues. CDR3 residues: CASSLTGRPGDTQYF. The CDR3 DNA reads as TGCGCCAGCAGCTTGACCGGGAGGCCGGGAGATACGCAGTATTTT.

This rearrangement joins TRBV21-1 to TRBJ2-7; the table's D call of TRBD2 was not tested on the DNA. TRBV21-1 is marked as a pseudogene. The CDR3 runs to 17 residues. The CDR3 DNA reads as TGTGCCAGCACCTGTCCCGGGACTAGCGGGAGGGTGTACGAGCAGTACTTC. This translates into CASTCPGTSGRVYEQYF.

The chain links TRBV28 to TRBJ2-3; 15 bases agree with TRBD2. Germline lookup yields CDR1 MDHEN and CDR2 SYDVKM. There are 18 residues in the CDR3. Unmatched junction bases numbered 6, after V lost 5 bases and J lost 0 bases. CDR3 region: CASSPGTSGRMSTDTQYF. The CDR3 coding sequence is TGTGCCAGCAGTCCCGGGACTAGCGGGAGGATGAGCACAGATACGCAGTATTTT. Variable domain in full (rest from reference TRBV28 and TRBJ2-3): DVKVTQSSRYLVKRTGEKVFLECVQDMDHENMFWYRQDPGLGLRLIYFSYDVKMKEKGDIPEGYSVSREKKERFSLILESASTNQTSMYLCASSPGTSGRMSTDTQYFGPGTRLTVL.

The chain uses TRBV11-2 and TRBJ1-2; D not certain. This CDR3 has 14 residues. V lost 2 bases and J 7 bases, leaving 14 bases between the germline ends. CDR1 is SGHAT and CDR2 is FQNNGV in the germline V gene. DNA for the CDR3: TGTGCCAGCAGCTTATCCCACAGAGGCATTGGCTACACCTTC. It specifies CASSLSHRGIGYTF.

The V call is TRBV18, the J call TRBJ2-2, with 8 nucleotides matching TRBD1. After removal of 3 bases from V and 7 bases from J, the junction contained 10 bases not matched to a gene. CDR1 is KGHSH and CDR2 is LQKENI in the germline V gene. CDR3 length: 16 residues. In nucleotides, the CDR3 is TGTGCCAGCTCACCTATGGGACAGGCTGCCCTCGGGGAGCTGTTTTTT. Translated, it gives CASSPMGQAALGELFF.